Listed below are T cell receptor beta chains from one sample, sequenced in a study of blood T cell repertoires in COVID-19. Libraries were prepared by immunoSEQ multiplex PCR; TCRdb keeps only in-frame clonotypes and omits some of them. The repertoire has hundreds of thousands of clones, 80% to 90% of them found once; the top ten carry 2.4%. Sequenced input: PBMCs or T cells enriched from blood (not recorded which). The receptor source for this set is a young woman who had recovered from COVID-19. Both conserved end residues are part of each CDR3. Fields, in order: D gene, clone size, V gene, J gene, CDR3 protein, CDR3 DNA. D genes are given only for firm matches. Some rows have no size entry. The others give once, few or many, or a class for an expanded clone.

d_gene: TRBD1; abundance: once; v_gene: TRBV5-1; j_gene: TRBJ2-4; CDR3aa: CASSSQGQGPHIQYF; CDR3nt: TGCGCCAGCAGCTCCCAGGGACAGGGTCCCCACATTCAGTACTTC
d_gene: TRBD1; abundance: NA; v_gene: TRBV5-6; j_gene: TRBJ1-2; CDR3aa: CAAAAGGGHYGYTF; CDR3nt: TGTGCCGCTGCGGCAGGGGGCGGTCACTATGGCTACACCTTC
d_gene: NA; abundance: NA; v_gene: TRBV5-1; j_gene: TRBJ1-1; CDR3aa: CASSLQGQKTEAFF; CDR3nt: TGCGCCAGCAGCTTGCAGGGACAAAAGACTGAAGCTTTCTTT
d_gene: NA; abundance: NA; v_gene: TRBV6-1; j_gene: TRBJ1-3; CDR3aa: CASRQGPSGNTIYF; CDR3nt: TGTGCCAGCAGGCAGGGCCCCTCTGGAAACACCATATATTTT
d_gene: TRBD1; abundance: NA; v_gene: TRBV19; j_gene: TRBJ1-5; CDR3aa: CASTELDRDDQPQHF; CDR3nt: TGTGCCAGTACGGAACTCGACAGGGATGATCAGCCCCAGCATTTT
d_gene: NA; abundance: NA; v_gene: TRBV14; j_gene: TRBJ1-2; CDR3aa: CASSQTAGANYGYTF; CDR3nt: TGTGCCAGCAGCCAGACAGCAGGAGCTAACTATGGCTACACCTTC
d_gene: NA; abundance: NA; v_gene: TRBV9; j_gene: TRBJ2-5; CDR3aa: CASSPHGGPVTQYF; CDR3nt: TGTGCCAGCAGCCCGCACGGGGGGCCGGTGACCCAGTACTTC
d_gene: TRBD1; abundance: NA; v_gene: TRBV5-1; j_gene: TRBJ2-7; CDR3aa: CASSLTGGYEQYF; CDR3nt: TGCGCCAGCAGCTTGACAGGGGGCTATGAGCAGTACTTC
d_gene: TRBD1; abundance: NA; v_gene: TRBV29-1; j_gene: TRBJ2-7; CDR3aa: CSTRATGEYEQYF; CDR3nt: TGCAGCACCCGGGCGACAGGGGAATACGAGCAGTACTTC
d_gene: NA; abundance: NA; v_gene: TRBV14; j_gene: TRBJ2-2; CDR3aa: CASSQEGGPNTGELFF; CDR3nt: TGTGCCAGCAGCCAAGAAGGAGGCCCCAACACCGGGGAGCTGTTTTTT
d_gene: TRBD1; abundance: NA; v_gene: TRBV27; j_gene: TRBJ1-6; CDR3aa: CASSLSILGDRVNSPLHF; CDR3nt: TGTGCCAGCAGTTTATCAATCTTGGGTGACAGGGTTAATTCACCCCTCCACTTT
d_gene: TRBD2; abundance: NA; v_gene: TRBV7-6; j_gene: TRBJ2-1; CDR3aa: CASSLGLAGGNNEQFF; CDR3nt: TGTGCCAGCAGCTTAGGTCTAGCGGGGGGTAACAATGAGCAGTTCTTC
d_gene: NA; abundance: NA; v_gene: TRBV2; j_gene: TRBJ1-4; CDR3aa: CASSGGLGEKLFF; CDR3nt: TGTGCCAGCAGCGGGGGTCTCGGTGAAAAACTGTTTTTT
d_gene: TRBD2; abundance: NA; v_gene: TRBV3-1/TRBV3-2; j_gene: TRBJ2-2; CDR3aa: CASGLPAGGNTGELFF; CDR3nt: TGTGCCAGCGGACTCCCAGCGGGGGGGAACACCGGGGAGCTGTTTTTT
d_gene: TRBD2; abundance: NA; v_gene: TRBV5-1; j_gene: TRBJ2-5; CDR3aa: CASSGGLAWQETQYF; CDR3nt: TGCGCCAGCAGCGGGGGACTAGCTTGGCAAGAGACCCAGTACTTC
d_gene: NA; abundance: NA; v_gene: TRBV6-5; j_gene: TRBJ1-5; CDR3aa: CASSRASGDNQPQHF; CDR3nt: TGTGCCAGCAGCAGGGCATCAGGCGACAATCAGCCCCAGCATTTT
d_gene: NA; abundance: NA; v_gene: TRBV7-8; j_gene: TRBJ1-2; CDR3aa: CASSLGTGSSYGYTF; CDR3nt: TGTGCCAGCAGCTTAGGTACAGGATCTTCCTATGGCTACACCTTC
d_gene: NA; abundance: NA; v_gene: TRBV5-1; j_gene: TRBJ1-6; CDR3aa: CASSLGGMAKSPLHF; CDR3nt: TGCGCCAGCAGCTTGGGAGGGATGGCGAAGTCACCCCTCCACTTT
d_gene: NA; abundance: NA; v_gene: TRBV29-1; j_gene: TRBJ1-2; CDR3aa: CSARGTVYGYTF; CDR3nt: TGCAGCGCCCGCGGGACGGTCTATGGCTACACCTTC
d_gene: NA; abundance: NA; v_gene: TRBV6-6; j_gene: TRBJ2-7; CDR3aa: CAGGQGDEQYF; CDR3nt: TGTGCAGGAGGGCAGGGCGACGAGCAGTACTTC
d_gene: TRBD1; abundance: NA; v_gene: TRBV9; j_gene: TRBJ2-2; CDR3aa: CASSVGTGGRTGELFF; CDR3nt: TGTGCCAGCAGCGTAGGGACAGGCGGAAGAACCGGGGAGCTGTTTTTT
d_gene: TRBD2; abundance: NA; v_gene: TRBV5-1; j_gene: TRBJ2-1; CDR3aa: CASSASGGEQFF; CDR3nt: TGCGCCAGCAGCGCTAGCGGGGGTGAGCAGTTCTTC
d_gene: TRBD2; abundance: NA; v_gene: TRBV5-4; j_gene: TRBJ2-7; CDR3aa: CASSLESGGSSYEQYF; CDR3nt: TGTGCCAGCAGCTTGGAGAGCGGGGGTAGCTCCTACGAGCAGTACTTC
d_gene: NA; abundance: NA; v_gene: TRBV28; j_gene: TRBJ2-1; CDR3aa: CASSSTQRSSYNEQFF; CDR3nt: TGTGCCAGCAGTTCCACGCAGAGGAGCTCCTACAATGAGCAGTTCTTC
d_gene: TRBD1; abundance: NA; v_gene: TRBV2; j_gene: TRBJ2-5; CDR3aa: CASTQPGQGAVETQYF; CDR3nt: TGTGCCAGCACCCAACCCGGACAGGGGGCGGTTGAGACCCAGTACTTC
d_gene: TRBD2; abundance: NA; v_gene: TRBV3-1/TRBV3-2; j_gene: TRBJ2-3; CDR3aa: CASSSGLAGAPRYF; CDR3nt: TGTGCCAGCAGTTCAGGACTAGCGGGGGCCCCACGGTATTTT
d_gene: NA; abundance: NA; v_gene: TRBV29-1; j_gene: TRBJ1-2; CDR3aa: CSVGDSGYTF; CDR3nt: TGCAGCGTTGGCGACAGCGGCTACACCTTC
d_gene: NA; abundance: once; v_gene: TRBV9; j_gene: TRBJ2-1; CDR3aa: CASSVEGTFRNEQFF; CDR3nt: TGTGCCAGCAGCGTAGAAGGGACTTTCAGGAATGAGCAGTTCTTC
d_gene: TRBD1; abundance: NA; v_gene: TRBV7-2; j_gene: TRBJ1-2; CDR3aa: CASSLDRGLFYGYTF; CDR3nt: TGTGCCAGCAGCCTGGACAGGGGTCTTTTCTATGGCTACACCTTC
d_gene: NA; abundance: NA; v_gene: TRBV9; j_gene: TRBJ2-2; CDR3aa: CASSPPGQEFTGELFF; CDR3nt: TGTGCCAGCAGCCCCCCAGGGCAGGAATTCACCGGGGAGCTGTTTTTT
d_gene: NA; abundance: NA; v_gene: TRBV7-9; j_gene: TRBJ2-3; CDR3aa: CASSLSSPTDTQYF; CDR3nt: TGTGCCAGCAGCTTGTCTTCCCCCACAGATACGCAGTATTTT
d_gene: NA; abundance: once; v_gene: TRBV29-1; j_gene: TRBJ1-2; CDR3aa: CSVEEESGYGYTF; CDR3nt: TGCAGCGTTGAAGAAGAAAGCGGGTATGGCTACACCTTC
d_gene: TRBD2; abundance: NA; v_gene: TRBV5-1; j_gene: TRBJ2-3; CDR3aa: CASSLALGGTSTDTQYF; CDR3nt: TGCGCCAGCAGCTTGGCCCTGGGGGGGACTAGCACAGATACGCAGTATTTT
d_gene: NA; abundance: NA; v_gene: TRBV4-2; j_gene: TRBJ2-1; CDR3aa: CASSQRPGLQREQFF; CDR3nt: TGTGCCAGCAGCCAGCGCCCGGGACTCCAGCGGGAGCAGTTCTTC
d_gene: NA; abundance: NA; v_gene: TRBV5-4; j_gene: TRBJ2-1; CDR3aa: CASSLGGGAHNEQFF; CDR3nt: TGTGCCAGCAGCTTGGGGGGCGGGGCTCACAATGAGCAGTTCTTC
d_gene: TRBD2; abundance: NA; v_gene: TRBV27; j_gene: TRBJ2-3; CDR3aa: CASSPPSGGGTDTQYF; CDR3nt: TGTGCCAGCAGTCCCCCTAGCGGGGGAGGCACAGATACGCAGTATTTT
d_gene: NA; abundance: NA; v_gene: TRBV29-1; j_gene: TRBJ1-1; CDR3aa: CSVGYFHHGYEAFF; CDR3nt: TGCAGCGTTGGGTATTTCCACCACGGGTATGAAGCTTTCTTT
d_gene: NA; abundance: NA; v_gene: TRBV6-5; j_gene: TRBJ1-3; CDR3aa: CASSYGGPTSGNTIYF; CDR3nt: TGTGCCAGCAGTTACGGAGGGCCGACCTCTGGAAACACCATATATTTT
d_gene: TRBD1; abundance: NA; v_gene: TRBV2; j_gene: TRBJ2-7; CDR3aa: CASASDRGTGEQYF; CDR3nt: TGTGCCAGCGCGTCGGACAGGGGAACAGGAGAGCAGTACTTC
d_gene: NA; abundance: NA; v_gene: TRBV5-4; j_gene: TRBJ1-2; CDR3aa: CASSPGGVLNGYTF; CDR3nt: TGTGCCAGCAGCCCCGGGGGAGTGCTAAATGGCTACACCTTC
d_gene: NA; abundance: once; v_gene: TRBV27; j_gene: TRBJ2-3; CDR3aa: CASSLPGVPDTQYF; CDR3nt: TGTGCCAGCAGTTTACCCGGGGTCCCTGATACGCAGTATTTT
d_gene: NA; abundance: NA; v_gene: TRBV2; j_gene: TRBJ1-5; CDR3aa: CASSEDGGVQPQHF; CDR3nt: TGTGCCAGCAGTGAAGATGGAGGTGTCCAGCCCCAGCATTTT
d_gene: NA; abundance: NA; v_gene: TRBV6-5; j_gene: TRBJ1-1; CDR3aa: CATSSPAGSRDLSFF; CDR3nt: TGTGCCACCTCATCACCAGCGGGGAGCAGGGATCTATCTTTCTTT
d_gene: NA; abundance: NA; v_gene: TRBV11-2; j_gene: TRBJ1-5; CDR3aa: CASSLADRNNQPQHF; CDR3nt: TGTGCCAGCAGCTTAGCTGACAGAAATAATCAGCCCCAGCATTTT
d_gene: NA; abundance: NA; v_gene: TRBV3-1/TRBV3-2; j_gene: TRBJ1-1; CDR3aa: CASSREDSPNTEAFF; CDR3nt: TGTGCCAGCAGCCGTGAGGACAGCCCCAACACTGAAGCTTTCTTT
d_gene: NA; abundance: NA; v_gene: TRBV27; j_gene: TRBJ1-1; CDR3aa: CASSSKSYTEAFF; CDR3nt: TGTGCCAGCAGTTCCAAGAGCTACACTGAAGCTTTCTTT
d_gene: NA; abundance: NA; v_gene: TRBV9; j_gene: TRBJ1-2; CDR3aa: CASSVGVRGGYTF; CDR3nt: TGTGCCAGCAGCGTAGGAGTTAGGGGTGGCTACACCTTC
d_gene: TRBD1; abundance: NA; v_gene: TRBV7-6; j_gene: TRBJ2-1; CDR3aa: CASSQDRTFYNEQFF; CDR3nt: TGTGCCAGCAGCCAGGACAGGACTTTCTACAATGAGCAGTTCTTC
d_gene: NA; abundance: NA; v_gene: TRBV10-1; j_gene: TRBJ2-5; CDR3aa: CASQRGLQETQYF; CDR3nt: TGCGCCAGCCAGAGGGGACTTCAAGAGACCCAGTACTTC
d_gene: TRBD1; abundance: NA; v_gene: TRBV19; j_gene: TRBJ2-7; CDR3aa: CASSIPLRAGGFYEQYF; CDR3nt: TGTGCCAGTAGTATACCCCTCCGGGCAGGGGGCTTCTACGAGCAGTACTTC
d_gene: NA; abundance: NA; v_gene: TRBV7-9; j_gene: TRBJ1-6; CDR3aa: CASSLLEGRNSPLHF; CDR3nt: TGTGCCAGCAGCCTGCTGGAGGGTCGAAATTCACCCCTCCACTTT
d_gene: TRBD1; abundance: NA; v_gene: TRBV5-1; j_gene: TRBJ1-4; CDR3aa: CASRDRGEKLFF; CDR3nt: TGCGCCAGCAGGGACAGGGGAGAAAAACTGTTTTTT
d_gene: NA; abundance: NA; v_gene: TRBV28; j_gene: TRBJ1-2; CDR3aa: CASSWTLGYGYTF; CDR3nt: TGTGCCAGCAGTTGGACACTGGGATATGGCTACACCTTC
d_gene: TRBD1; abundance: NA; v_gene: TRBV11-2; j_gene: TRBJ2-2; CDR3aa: CASSLVGTVNTGELFF; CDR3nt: TGTGCCAGCAGCTTAGTTGGGACAGTGAACACCGGGGAGCTGTTTTTT
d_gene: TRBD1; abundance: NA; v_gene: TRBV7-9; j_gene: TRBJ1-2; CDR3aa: CASSFGQGYYGYTF; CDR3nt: TGTGCCAGCAGCTTCGGACAGGGGTACTATGGCTACACCTTC
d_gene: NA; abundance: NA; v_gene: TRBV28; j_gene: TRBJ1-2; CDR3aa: CASRKTGYTGYGYTF; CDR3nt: TGTGCCAGCAGGAAGACAGGTTACACGGGCTATGGCTACACCTTC